Listed here are 27 T cell receptor beta chains from one sample, sequenced in a study of post-analysis software for immune sequencing data. Study-wide results and caveats: Relative to controls, patients had five TRBV segments at higher frequency, with TRBV5-6, TRBV5-1 and TRBV20-1 among these.

Researchers reported that TCR beta cDNA libraries carried unique molecular identifiers. TCRdb re-analysed the PCR reads in MiXCR, keeping a single row per CDR3 protein. There are more than 350,000 distinct CDR3 sequences in the sample; over 30% occur only once, and less than 8% lies in the top ten. The antigens for these receptors are not known. The sample was blood. The receptors stem from a girl aged 2-9 years with multiple sclerosis.

The rearrangement links TRBV5-1 to TRBJ2-4; 10 nucleotides match TRBD2. The DNA matches TRBJ2-7 better at its end, which makes the J call doubtful. The germline CDR1 and CDR2 sequences are SGHRS and YFSETQ. The CDR3 sequence is 19 residues long. The CDR3 reads CASSSPGGSGRADPYEQYF. CDR3 nucleotides: TGCGCCAGCAGCTCCCCAGGGGGAAGCGGGAGGGCCGACCCCTACGAGCAGTACTTC.

This clonotype was picked up a small number of times. Here the CDR3 reads CASSLQGAVDTQYF. DNA of the CDR3: TGTGCCAGCAGCTTGCAAGGGGCAGTAGATACGCAGTATTTT. The chain is built from TRBV7-3 and TRBJ2-3; weak D call: TRBD1 (5 bases). The germline V gene encodes CDR1 SGHTA and CDR2 FQGTGA. The CDR3 has 14 amino acids. The germline V and J ends were trimmed by 3 bases and 5 bases, with 12 bases remaining between them.

This clonotype was detected only a few times. This chain connects TRBV28 to TRBJ2-3, with D maybe TRBD2 (5 bases). Germline-derived CDR1 and CDR2 are MDHEN and SYDVKM. The germline V and J ends were trimmed by 6 bases and 1 base, with 14 bases remaining between them. CDR3 length: 15 residues. The DNA of the CDR3 is TGTGCCAGCAGCCGACGGGGTCCGGGCACAGATACGCAGTATTTT. Translating it yields CASSRRGPGTDTQYF.

V and J are TRBV5-1 and TRBJ1-5, with D uncertain. V shed 2 bases and J shed 0 bases, with 9 bases lying between them. Germline V gene sequence: CDR1 SGHRS, CDR2 YFSETQ. The CDR3 totals 15 residues. For the CDR3, the DNA is TGCGCCAGCAGCTTAGGACTCCATAGCAATCAGCCCCAGCATTTT. Translation: CASSLGLHSNQPQHF.

V gene TRBV27 combines with J gene TRBJ1-5; perhaps TRBD1 as D (5 bases). Germline V gives CDR1 MNHEY, CDR2 SMNVEV (reference sequence). The CDR3 runs 14 residues. The ends were cut back, 10 bases at V and 0 bases at J, with 13 bases in the middle. CDR3 in DNA: TGTGCCACCCGCGAAGGGGATAGCAATCAGCCCCAGCATTTT. This gives the protein CATREGDSNQPQHF.

V usage is TRBV6-5 and J usage is TRBJ1-1; no clear D gene. The CDR3 sequence is 13 residues long. Germline CDR1 and CDR2: MNHEY and SVGAGI. V dropped 5 bases and J dropped 7 bases, with 14 bases sitting between them. Here the CDR3 reads CASSQGREYEAFF. DNA for the CDR3: TGTGCCAGCAGTCAAGGACGGGAGTATGAAGCTTTCTTT.

This rearrangement joins TRBV20-1 to TRBJ2-2; D remains unclear. V dropped 3 bases and J dropped 7 bases, with 9 bases sitting between them. This CDR3 has 12 residues. Germline CDR1 DFQATT, CDR2 SNEGSKA (reference sequence). This CDR3 is CSASMVNGELFF. CDR3 nucleotides: TGCAGTGCTAGTATGGTAAACGGGGAGCTGTTTTTT.

The genes are TRBV28 and TRBJ1-5; D remains ambiguous. This CDR3 spans 15 amino acids. Germline V gene data show CDR1 as MDHEN and CDR2 as SYDVKM. Between the trimmed V and J ends, which lost 5 bases and 3 bases, there was a span of 14 bases. In DNA form, the CDR3 reads TGTGCCAGCAGTCTCGACGGAATCCTCAATCAGCCCCAGCATTTT. This translates into CASSLDGILNQPQHF.

This clonotype was picked up a small number of times. The gene calls are TRBV4-3 and TRBJ2-3; 7 positions agree with TRBD2. The CDR3 contains 16 residues. With 2 bases clipped from V and 5 bases from J, the junction kept 10 bases outside the gene matches. The germline gives CDR1 LGHNA, CDR2 YSLEER. The CDR3 spells CASSQTSVERGDTQYF. In nucleotides, the CDR3 is TGCGCCAGCAGCCAAACTAGCGTGGAACGGGGAGATACGCAGTATTTT.

With regard to this clonotype: A read error is likely, as this CDR3 ends without the conserved phenylalanine or tryptophan. The rearrangement uses TRBV12-3 or TRBV12-4 and TRBJ2-3, with 11 bases matching TRBD2. The V segment lost 4 bases and the J segment 3 bases; nucleotides outside the gene matches: 6. The CDR3 is 16 residues long. CDR3 sequence reads: CASSSGLAESTDTQYS. CDR3 nucleotides: TGTGCCAGCAGTTCGGGACTAGCGGAGAGTACAGATACGCAGTATTCT.

V is TRBV6-5 and J is TRBJ2-7, with 8 bases fitting TRBD2. Germline V gene lookup returns CDR1 MNHEY and CDR2 SVGAGI. After removal of 6 bases from V and 0 bases from J, the junction contained 10 bases not matched to a gene. The CDR3 contains 16 residues. The CDR3 sequence is CASSAPGTRNSYEQYF. Here the CDR3 DNA reads TGTGCCAGCAGCGCCCCCGGGACTAGAAACTCCTACGAGCAGTACTTC.

A note on this clonotype: At one boundary the junction diverges from the germline segment, which might be a read error. The CDR3 spells CSARRTVTPLAGGPYTGEQFF. CDR3 DNA sequence: TGCAGTGCTCGCCGGACCGTTACGCCTCTAGCGGGAGGGCCGTACACCGGGGAGCAGTTTTTT. The J gene is TRBJ2-2, the V gene TRBV20-1, with 12 bases lining up with TRBD2. The CDR3 totals 21 residues. Germline V gene data show CDR1 as DFQATT and CDR2 as SNEGSKA (reference sequence).

This clonotype was recorded once. The V and J genes are TRBV20-1 and TRBJ2-2; D possibly corresponds to TRBD2 (5 bases). The CDR3 has 13 residues. Germline V gene data show CDR1 as DFQATT and CDR2 as SNEGSKA (reference sequence). The ends were cut back, 6 bases at V and 2 bases at J, with 10 bases in the middle. The CDR3 DNA sequence: TGCAGTGCGAGCGGACCTAACACCGGGGAGCTGTTTTTT. Protein sequence: CSASGPNTGELFF.

This clonotype was found a few times. The rearrangement uses TRBV15 and TRBJ1-5, with D hard to call. This CDR3 spans 15 amino acids. V was clipped by 0 bases and J by 11 bases, with 17 bases between them. The germline V gene has CDR1 LNHNV and CDR2 YYDKDF (reference sequence). CDR3: CATSRDRLPSSTQHF. In DNA, the CDR3 is TGTGCCACCAGCAGAGATAGACTTCCCAGCAGTACCCAGCATTTT.

V usage is TRBV6-6 and J usage is TRBJ1-2, with 9 positions matching TRBD1. CDR1 and CDR2 from the germline V gene are MNHNY and SVGAGI (reference sequence). The junction had 7 bases not matched to a gene; V was cut back by 7 bases and J by 4 bases. The CDR3 totals 14 residues. CDR3 protein: CASTKGQGVYGYTF. CDR3 sequence (DNA): TGTGCCAGCACCAAGGGACAGGGTGTCTATGGCTACACCTTC.

V usage is TRBV27 and J usage is TRBJ1-2, with TRBD1 as a possible D gene (5 bases). The V end was cut by 0 bases, the J end by 7 bases, with 15 bases between. CDR1 is MNHEY and CDR2 is SMNVEV in the germline V gene (reference sequence). The length of the CDR3 is 15 residues. CDR3 sequence (DNA): TGTGCCAGCAGTTTATCGGCAGGGAATTCTGCTGGCTACACCTTC. Its translation: CASSLSAGNSAGYTF.

This chain joins TRBV7-6 and TRBJ1-1, with D uncertain. The CDR3 has 14 amino acids. Germline assignment: CDR1 SGHVS and CDR2 FNYEAQ. V was clipped by 2 bases and J by 1 base, with 8 bases between them. The CDR3 sequence: CASSLQNGNTEAFF. The CDR3 DNA is TGTGCCAGCAGCTTACAGAATGGGAACACTGAAGCTTTCTTT.

The rearrangement links TRBV4-2 to TRBJ2-3, with a possible D match to TRBD1 (5 bases). V lost 6 bases and J lost 2, with 12 bases in between. The CDR3 contains 14 residues. Germline CDR1 reads LGHNA; CDR2 reads YNFKEQ. For the CDR3, the DNA is TGTGCCAGCAGTCTACAGGCACACACAGATACGCAGTATTTT. Translating it yields CASSLQAHTDTQYF.

This clonotype came up once. One junction end disagrees with the germline gene, perhaps due to a read error. This rearrangement joins TRBV5-5 to TRBJ2-5; D may be TRBD2 (5 bases). Germline values: CDR1 SGHKS, CDR2 YYEKEE (reference sequence). This CDR3 comprises 14 residues. The CDR3 region is CACSLITAPWEQYF. The CDR3 coding sequence is TGTGCCTGCAGCCTAATAACAGCCCCCTGGGAGCAGTACTTC.

The chain employs TRBV2 and TRBJ1-2; maybe TRBD1 (6 bases). V was pared by 4 bases and J by 0 bases, with 9 bases between. This CDR3 has 14 residues. The germline CDR1 and CDR2 sequences are SNHLY and FYNNEI. The CDR3 sequence is CASSADRTNYGYTF. DNA for the CDR3: TGTGCCAGCAGTGCCGACAGGACTAACTATGGCTACACCTTC.

This clonotype came up a few times. The rearrangement uses TRBV28 and TRBJ2-1; TRBD1 is a possible D gene (6 bases). The CDR3 is 17 residues long. Trimming cost V 5 bases and J 6 bases, with 23 bases left between them. Germline loops: CDR1 MDHEN, CDR2 SYDVKM. This chain's CDR3 is CASSPPLGGGAVNEQFF. CDR3 nucleotide sequence: TGTGCCAGCAGTCCTCCCTTAGGTGGGGGCGCGGTCAATGAGCAGTTCTTC.

The V call is TRBV4-3, the J call TRBJ2-1, with D maybe TRBD2 (6 bases). Trimming took 4 bases from V and 8 from J, leaving 15 bases between them. This CDR3 has 14 residues. CDR1 and CDR2 from the germline V gene are LGHNA and YSLEER. The CDR3 is CASSPPTSWDEQFF. DNA for the CDR3: TGCGCCAGCAGCCCCCCGACTAGTTGGGATGAGCAGTTCTTC.

The sample holds a few counts of this clonotype. The chain is built from TRBV19 and TRBJ2-7; D is perhaps TRBD1 (6 bases). The ends were cut back, 2 bases at V and 3 bases at J, with 14 bases in the middle. The length of the CDR3 is 15 residues. Germline CDR1 LNHDA, CDR2 SQIVND (reference sequence). CDR3 amino acids: CASSIRTGHLYEQYF. The CDR3 coding sequence is TGTGCCAGTAGTATAAGAACGGGACACCTCTACGAGCAGTACTTC.

This clonotype was observed a handful of times. J is TRBJ1-2 and V is TRBV10-3, with D possibly being TRBD1 (5 bases). Trimming removed 0 bases at V and 5 bases at J, with 10 bases between. The CDR3 sequence is 14 residues long. Looked up from germline, CDR1 is ENHRY and CDR2 is SYGVKD. CDR3 region: CAISESQGPYGYTF. Here the CDR3 DNA reads TGTGCCATCAGTGAGTCCCAGGGTCCGTATGGCTACACCTTC.

The rearrangement joins TRBV4-1 to TRBJ2-7, with 7 bases lining up with TRBD1. This CDR3 is built from 16 residues. The V gene's germline CDR1 is MGHRA and CDR2 YSYEKL. The V segment lost 3 bases and the J segment 2 bases; nucleotides outside the gene matches: 10. DNA for the CDR3: TGCGCCAGCAGCCATGAATCCGGGACAGCTGCCTACGAGCAGTACTTC. Translated: CASSHESGTAAYEQYF.

The genes are TRBV29-1 and TRBJ2-1; possible D gene TRBD1, 5 bases. V was cut by 2 bases and J by 6 bases, with 8 bases left in between. This CDR3 region has 12 residues. Germline loops: CDR1 SQVTM, CDR2 ANQGSEA. CDR3 coding DNA: TGCAGCGTTGAACAGGGCGCCAATGAGCAGTTCTTC. It specifies CSVEQGANEQFF.

Worth noting for this clonotype: This CDR3 is missing its conserved last phenylalanine or tryptophan, likely due to a read error. The chain is built from TRBV12-3 or TRBV12-4 and TRBJ2-1; D possibly corresponds to TRBD2 (6 bases). V lost 6 bases and J lost 10, with 10 bases in between. The CDR3 extends over 11 amino acids. In DNA form, the CDR3 reads TGTGCCAGCAGCTTTGGGGGGGAGCAGTTCTCC. Protein sequence: CASSFGGEQFS.